The present T cell receptor (beta chain) was sequenced within a study of human T cells and chemical hapten exposure (dated by TCRdb to the early 2020s). Describing the broader study: For sensitization, 2% DPC in acetone was applied to a roughly 2 cm by roughly 2 cm area of upper inner arm skin. Throughout the roughly 25-week study period, patients were also given weekly therapeutic DPC doses on the scalp. Patch testing on the upper back used Finn chambers containing 0.01% DPC, with scoring done after 6 days according to International Contact Dermatitis Research Group standards. The patient cohort, mostly female, included alopecia areata with under or over 50% scalp involvement, alopecia totalis and alopecia universalis. Libraries were combined into a pool for sequencing, and differences in TCR yield between samples came mainly from small differences in library volumes within the pool. Peripheral blood TCR repertoire changes were tracked in vivo in alopecia patients during primary and secondary sensitization to the hapten diphenylcyclopropenone (DPC). Blood was sampled from patients pre-sensitization (week 0) and at 2, 6 and about 24 weeks after DPC sensitization. Twenty-nine alopecia patients gave blood for TCR sequencing at one to four time points (pre-sensitization, 2, 6 and 24 weeks).

The library was made by RACE. This sample was sequenced with a NextSeq 500. During library preparation, unique molecular identifiers were attached to individual cDNA molecules so that TCRs could be counted quantitatively and reproducibly. Both TCR alpha and TCR beta chains were sequenced from each blood RNA sample. The paper's data handling went like this. Samples had a median of 95,638 TCRs, with a range from roughly 23,224 to 700,000. The Decombinator software suite was used to annotate the V, J and CDR3 of the TCR reads. For PS versus PT1 abundance plots, all samples were subsampled to the same number of TCRs (28,000). TCRs were defined as expanded if absent before sensitization and observed at least eight times at the 2-week time point. TCRdb passed the public sequencing reads through fastp at Q25 and MiXCR, retaining productive beta sequences. Entries are consolidated by CDR3 protein sequence, retaining the most common genes and DNA. The authors' filters were not applied to this entry. This sample holds some 71,000 distinct CDR3 sequences; 10% were observed only once. 6.8% of the sample is taken by the ten largest.

Details on this clonotype: Its antigen remains undetermined. No qualities accompany the bases; no much larger clone lies one base away.

The time point tag for this specimen amounts to: patch test 2, 6 weeks after DPC sensitization. Sample treatment or condition, as interpreted from the label and publication: therapeutic diphenylcyclopropenone sensitization with weekly scalp DPC. At every patch-test visit, the blood draw took place before the patch test was put on. Patients were considered eligible if aged 18 to 70, diagnosed with alopecia and deemed suitable for DPC therapy, and patients were excluded if pregnant. Total RNA was isolated from unfractionated whole blood collected in Tempus Blood RNA tubes. Here is what the overall study found, with its caveats: Expanded TCRs formed significantly more large CDR3 similarity clusters than pre-sensitization or healthy control sets, consistent with antigen-driven responses. The number of TCRs above 1 in 1000 frequency did not change with DPC sensitization; there was no evidence of global repertoire structure alterations. Because all patients had alopecia, a presumed autoimmune disease, the immune response of the patients might differ from that of healthy individuals. The number of PT1 expanded TCRs positively correlated with patch test score, significant at thresholds 8, 16 and 32 but not 4. After repeated subsampling, changes were observed in the strength of the expansion versus patch-test correlation and in the threshold at which the correlation became significant.

The germline V gene encodes CDR1 DFQATT and CDR2 SNEGSKA (reference sequence). The V and J ends are trimmed by 0 bases and 0 bases, leaving 6 bases between them. The CDR3 contains 15 residues, cysteine and phenylalanine counted. This entry keeps only the CDR3 DNA: 45 bases, framed from base 1. The receptor was derived from a woman in her forties or fifties with alopecia areata. Some clones in this sample may be carry-over from other donors' samples. The receptor chain draws on TRBV20-1 and TRBJ2-6; no D gene call is confident. This specimen consisted of whole blood, obtained in connection with sensitization to the hapten diphenylcyclopropenone (DPC). The CDR3 protein is CSARDSDSGANVLTF. The nucleotide sequence is TGCAGTGCTAGAGATAGTGACTCTGGGGCCAACGTCCTGACTTTC.